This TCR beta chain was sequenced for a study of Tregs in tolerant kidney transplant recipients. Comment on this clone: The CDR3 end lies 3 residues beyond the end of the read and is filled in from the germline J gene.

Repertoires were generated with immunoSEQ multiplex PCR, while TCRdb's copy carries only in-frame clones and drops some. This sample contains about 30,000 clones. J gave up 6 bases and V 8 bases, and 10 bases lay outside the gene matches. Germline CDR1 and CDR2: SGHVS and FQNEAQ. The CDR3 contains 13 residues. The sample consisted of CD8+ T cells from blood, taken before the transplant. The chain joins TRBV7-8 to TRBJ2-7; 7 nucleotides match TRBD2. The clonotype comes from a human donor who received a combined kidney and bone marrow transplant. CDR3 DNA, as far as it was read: TGTGCCAGCGACTGGGGAGGGGAGGGCGAG. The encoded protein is CASDWGGEGE. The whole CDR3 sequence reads CASDWGGEGEQYF.